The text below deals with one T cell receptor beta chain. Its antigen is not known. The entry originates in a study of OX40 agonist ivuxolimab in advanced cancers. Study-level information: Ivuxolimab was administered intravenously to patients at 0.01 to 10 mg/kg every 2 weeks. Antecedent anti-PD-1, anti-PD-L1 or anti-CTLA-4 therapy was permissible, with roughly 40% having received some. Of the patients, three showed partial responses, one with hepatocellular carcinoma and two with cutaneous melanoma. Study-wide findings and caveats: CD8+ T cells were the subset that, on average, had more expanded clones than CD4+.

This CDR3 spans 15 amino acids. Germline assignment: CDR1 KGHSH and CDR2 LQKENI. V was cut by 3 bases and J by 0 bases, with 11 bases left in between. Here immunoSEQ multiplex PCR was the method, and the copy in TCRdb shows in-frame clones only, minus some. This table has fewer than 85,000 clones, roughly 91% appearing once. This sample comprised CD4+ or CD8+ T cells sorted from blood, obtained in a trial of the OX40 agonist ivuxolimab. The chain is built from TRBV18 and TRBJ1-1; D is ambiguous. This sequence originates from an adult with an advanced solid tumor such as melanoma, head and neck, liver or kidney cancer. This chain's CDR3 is CASSPGQILNTEAFF. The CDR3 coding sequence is TGTGCCAGCTCACCTGGGCAGATCTTGAACACTGAAGCTTTCTTT.